Listed below are T cell receptor beta chains from one sample, sequenced in a study of blood T cells in healthy people across ages. From the 5' RACE reads, TCRdb called clonotypes with MiXCR, one entry per CDR3 protein. Of about a million distinct CDR3 sequences listed, roughly 51% are singletons. The sample taken for sequencing was blood. The receptors were gathered from a woman aged 55-69 years in good health. The CDR3 runs from the conserved cysteine through the conserved F or W. Fields, in order: clone size, J gene, V gene, D gene, CDR3 protein, CDR3 DNA. A D gene is named only where the DNA matches it firmly. Part of the rows lack a size; the others show once, few, many or a class for expanded clones.

abundance: few
j_gene: TRBJ2-1
v_gene: TRBV20-1
d_gene: TRBD1
CDR3aa: CSARMDRGAYNEQFF
CDR3nt: TGCAGTGCTAGGATGGACAGGGGTGCCTACAATGAGCAGTTCTTC

abundance: -
j_gene: TRBJ2-7
v_gene: TRBV14
d_gene: TRBD1
CDR3aa: CASSQDLYRDRGIEQYF
CDR3nt: TGTGCCAGCAGCCAAGACCTTTATCGGGACAGGGGGATCGAGCAGTACTTC

abundance: few
j_gene: TRBJ2-5
v_gene: TRBV15
d_gene: -
CDR3aa: CATSRGDNQETQYF
CDR3nt: TGTGCCACCAGCAGAGGGGACAACCAAGAGACCCAGTACTTC

abundance: few
j_gene: TRBJ2-7
v_gene: TRBV7-2
d_gene: -
CDR3aa: CASSHKSGYEQYF
CDR3nt: TGTGCCAGCAGCCATAAATCAGGGTACGAGCAGTACTTC

abundance: -
j_gene: TRBJ2-7
v_gene: TRBV20-1
d_gene: TRBD2
CDR3aa: CSATEAGASDEQYF
CDR3nt: TGCAGTGCGACCGAAGCGGGAGCGTCCGACGAGCAGTACTTC

abundance: few
j_gene: TRBJ2-6
v_gene: TRBV7-2
d_gene: -
CDR3aa: CASSLVIAVAGANVLTF
CDR3nt: TGTGCCAGCAGCTTAGTTATTGCCGTGGCTGGGGCCAACGTCCTGACTTTC

abundance: -
j_gene: TRBJ1-1
v_gene: TRBV7-3
d_gene: -
CDR3aa: CASSLLRGTVNTEAFF
CDR3nt: TGTGCCAGCAGCTTATTGAGGGGGACCGTGAACACTGAAGCTTTCTTT

abundance: once
j_gene: TRBJ2-1
v_gene: TRBV7-2
d_gene: -
CDR3aa: CASSPGAGNNEQFF
CDR3nt: TGTGCCAGCAGCCCGGGGGCTGGAAACAATGAGCAGTTCTTC

abundance: -
j_gene: TRBJ2-1
v_gene: TRBV4-1
d_gene: -
CDR3aa: CASSPTGEYNEQFF
CDR3nt: TGCGCCAGCAGCCCAACGGGGGAGTACAATGAGCAGTTCTTC

abundance: -
j_gene: TRBJ1-5
v_gene: TRBV7-2
d_gene: -
CDR3aa: CASSQGPYSNQPQHF
CDR3nt: TGTGCCAGCAGCCAGGGCCCTTATAGCAATCAGCCCCAGCATTTT

abundance: few
j_gene: TRBJ2-3
v_gene: TRBV4-1
d_gene: -
CDR3aa: CASSLSEGTDTQYF
CDR3nt: TGCGCCAGCAGCCTTAGTGAGGGTACAGATACGCAGTATTTT

abundance: few
j_gene: TRBJ2-1
v_gene: TRBV28
d_gene: -
CDR3aa: CASSSAGTYNEQFF
CDR3nt: TGTGCCAGCAGTTCCGCGGGAACCTACAATGAGCAGTTCTTC

abundance: few
j_gene: TRBJ1-5
v_gene: TRBV18
d_gene: -
CDR3aa: CASSPEPVREQPQHF
CDR3nt: TGTGCCAGCTCACCAGAACCCGTTCGGGAGCAGCCCCAGCATTTT

abundance: -
j_gene: TRBJ2-5
v_gene: TRBV2
d_gene: -
CDR3aa: CASVRGPNQETQYF
CDR3nt: TGTGCCAGTGTCCGGGGGCCGAACCAAGAGACCCAGTACTTC

abundance: -
j_gene: TRBJ2-7
v_gene: TRBV27
d_gene: -
CDR3aa: CASSVDGRYEQYF
CDR3nt: TGTGCCAGCAGTGTTGACGGGAGATACGAGCAGTACTTC

abundance: -
j_gene: TRBJ1-6
v_gene: TRBV7-6
d_gene: -
CDR3aa: CASSLLQGKNSPLHF
CDR3nt: TGTGCCAGCAGCTTGTTGCAGGGGAAGAATTCACCCCTCCACTTT

abundance: -
j_gene: TRBJ1-4
v_gene: TRBV20-1
d_gene: -
CDR3aa: CSASRTATNEKLFF
CDR3nt: TGCAGTGCTAGCCGCACTGCAACTAATGAAAAACTGTTTTTT

abundance: -
j_gene: TRBJ2-7
v_gene: TRBV7-8
d_gene: -
CDR3aa: CASSFHREAYEQYF
CDR3nt: TGTGCCAGCAGCTTTCATCGGGAAGCCTACGAGCAGTACTTC

abundance: few
j_gene: TRBJ2-6
v_gene: TRBV5-1
d_gene: -
CDR3aa: CASSSTASGANVLTF
CDR3nt: TGCGCCAGCAGCTCCACAGCCTCTGGGGCCAACGTCCTGACTTTC

abundance: -
j_gene: TRBJ2-1
v_gene: TRBV4-1
d_gene: TRBD2
CDR3aa: CASSYSGISYNEQFF
CDR3nt: TGCGCCAGCAGCTATAGCGGGATCTCCTACAATGAGCAGTTCTTC

abundance: -
j_gene: TRBJ1-2
v_gene: TRBV6-5
d_gene: -
CDR3aa: CASSYLEYGYTF
CDR3nt: TGTGCCAGCAGTTACCTCGAGTATGGCTACACCTTC

abundance: -
j_gene: TRBJ1-1
v_gene: TRBV3-1
d_gene: -
CDR3aa: CASSPQDRLSTEAFF
CDR3nt: TGTGCCAGCAGCCCTCAAGACAGGTTGTCCACTGAAGCTTTCTTT

abundance: -
j_gene: TRBJ2-1
v_gene: TRBV4-1
d_gene: -
CDR3aa: CASSQWESSYNEQFF
CDR3nt: TGCGCCAGCAGCCAATGGGAGAGTTCCTACAATGAGCAGTTCTTC

abundance: -
j_gene: TRBJ1-5
v_gene: TRBV7-2
d_gene: -
CDR3aa: CASSLDPGFQPQHF
CDR3nt: TGTGCCAGCAGCTTAGATCCAGGGTTTCAGCCCCAGCATTTT

abundance: -
j_gene: TRBJ2-1
v_gene: TRBV25-1
d_gene: TRBD2
CDR3aa: CASRGLAGDDNEQFF
CDR3nt: TGTGCCAGCAGGGGACTAGCGGGAGACGACAATGAGCAGTTCTTC

abundance: once
j_gene: TRBJ2-7
v_gene: TRBV11-3
d_gene: -
CDR3aa: CASSLGPEINEQYF
CDR3nt: TGTGCCAGCAGCTTAGGACCAGAGATCAATGAGCAGTACTTC

abundance: -
j_gene: TRBJ1-5
v_gene: TRBV6-1
d_gene: -
CDR3aa: CASRFQGHQPQHF
CDR3nt: TGTGCCAGCCGTTTCCAGGGTCATCAGCCCCAGCATTTT

abundance: once
j_gene: TRBJ1-2
v_gene: TRBV12-3/TRBV12-4
d_gene: -
CDR3aa: CASSLSGAKGYTF
CDR3nt: TGTGCCAGCAGTTTGTCTGGGGCGAAGGGCTACACCTTC

abundance: -
j_gene: TRBJ2-1
v_gene: TRBV4-1
d_gene: -
CDR3aa: CASSQPSPDEQFF
CDR3nt: TGCGCCAGCAGCCAACCATCTCCGGATGAGCAGTTCTTC

abundance: -
j_gene: TRBJ2-1
v_gene: TRBV20-1
d_gene: -
CDR3aa: CSAQTGWTYNEQFF
CDR3nt: TGCAGTGCTCAAACAGGTTGGACCTACAATGAGCAGTTCTTC

abundance: few
j_gene: TRBJ2-5
v_gene: TRBV3-1
d_gene: -
CDR3aa: CASSQVGANWETQYF
CDR3nt: TGTGCCAGCAGCCAAGTGGGGGCAAATTGGGAGACCCAGTACTTC

abundance: -
j_gene: TRBJ2-5
v_gene: TRBV7-2
d_gene: -
CDR3aa: CASSLIGGEETQYF
CDR3nt: TGTGCCAGCAGCTTAATAGGAGGGGAAGAGACCCAGTACTTC

abundance: -
j_gene: TRBJ1-5
v_gene: TRBV12-3/TRBV12-4
d_gene: -
CDR3aa: CASSKWGESNQPQHF
CDR3nt: TGTGCCAGCAGTAAATGGGGCGAAAGCAATCAGCCCCAGCATTTT

abundance: few
j_gene: TRBJ2-5
v_gene: TRBV29-1
d_gene: -
CDR3aa: CSVESSLQETQYF
CDR3nt: TGCAGCGTTGAATCCAGCCTACAAGAGACCCAGTACTTC

abundance: -
j_gene: TRBJ2-4
v_gene: TRBV2
d_gene: TRBD2
CDR3aa: CASLSGGDGDIQYF
CDR3nt: TGTGCCAGTCTATCGGGGGGAGACGGGGACATTCAGTACTTC

abundance: -
j_gene: TRBJ1-2
v_gene: TRBV6-5
d_gene: TRBD1
CDR3aa: CASSTGPGGRGYGYTF
CDR3nt: TGTGCCAGCAGTACGGGACCAGGGGGCCGGGGCTATGGCTACACCTTC

abundance: -
j_gene: TRBJ1-2
v_gene: TRBV11-2
d_gene: -
CDR3aa: CASSLRNSGYTF
CDR3nt: TGTGCCAGCAGCTTGCGAAACTCAGGCTACACCTTC

abundance: -
j_gene: TRBJ2-5
v_gene: TRBV20-1
d_gene: -
CDR3aa: CSARDPARGGTQYF
CDR3nt: TGCAGTGCTAGAGATCCGGCTAGAGGGGGGACCCAGTACTTC

abundance: -
j_gene: TRBJ2-3
v_gene: TRBV28
d_gene: -
CDR3aa: CASKTWVTAGRGDTQYF
CDR3nt: TGTGCCAGCAAAACTTGGGTAACTGCGGGCCGAGGGGATACGCAGTATTTT

abundance: few
j_gene: TRBJ2-1
v_gene: TRBV14
d_gene: -
CDR3aa: CASSEGDWNYNEQFF
CDR3nt: TGTGCCAGCAGCGAAGGGGACTGGAACTACAATGAGCAGTTCTTC

abundance: few
j_gene: TRBJ2-3
v_gene: TRBV12-3/TRBV12-4
d_gene: -
CDR3aa: CASSYIPNTQYF
CDR3nt: TGTGCCAGCAGTTATATTCCTAATACGCAGTATTTT

abundance: -
j_gene: TRBJ2-5
v_gene: TRBV20-1
d_gene: TRBD1
CDR3aa: CSATDREVGWAQYF
CDR3nt: TGCAGTGCTACGGACAGGGAAGTTGGATGGGCCCAGTACTTC

abundance: few
j_gene: TRBJ2-1
v_gene: TRBV28
d_gene: TRBD1
CDR3aa: CASRPGTGGNNEQFF
CDR3nt: TGTGCCAGCAGACCCGGGACAGGGGGAAACAATGAGCAGTTCTTC